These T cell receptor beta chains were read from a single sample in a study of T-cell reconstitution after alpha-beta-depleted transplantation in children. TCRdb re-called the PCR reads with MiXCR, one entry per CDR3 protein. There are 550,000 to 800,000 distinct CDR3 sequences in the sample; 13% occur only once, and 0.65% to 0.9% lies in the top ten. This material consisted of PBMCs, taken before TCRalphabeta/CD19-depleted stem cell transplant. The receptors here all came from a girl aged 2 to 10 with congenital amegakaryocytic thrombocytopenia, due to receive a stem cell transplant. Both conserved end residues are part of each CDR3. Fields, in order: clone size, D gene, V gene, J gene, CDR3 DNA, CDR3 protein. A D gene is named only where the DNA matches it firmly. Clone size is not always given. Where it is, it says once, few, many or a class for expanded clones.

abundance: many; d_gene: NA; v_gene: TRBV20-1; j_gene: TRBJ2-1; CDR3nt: TGCAGTGCTAGAGATCCTGAGGAATGGAAGCAGTTCTTC; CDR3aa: CSARDPEEWKQFF
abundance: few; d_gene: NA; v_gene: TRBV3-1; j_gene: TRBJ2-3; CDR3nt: TGTGCCAGCAGTCCCTTGGGCTCAGATACGCAGTATTTT; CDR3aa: CASSPLGSDTQYF
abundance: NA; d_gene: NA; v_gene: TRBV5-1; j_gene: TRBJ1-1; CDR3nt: TGCGCCAGCAGCTTGAGAGAACCAAACACTGAAGCTTTCTTT; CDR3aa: CASSLREPNTEAFF
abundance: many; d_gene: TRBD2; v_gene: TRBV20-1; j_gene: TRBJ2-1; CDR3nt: TGCAGTGCTAGAGATCCAGCGGGAGGAGTCGAGTTCTTC; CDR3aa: CSARDPAGGVEFF
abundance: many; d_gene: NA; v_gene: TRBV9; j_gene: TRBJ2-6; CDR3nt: TGTGCCAGCAGCGTAGGCTCTGGGGCCAACGTCCTGACTTTC; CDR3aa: CASSVGSGANVLTF
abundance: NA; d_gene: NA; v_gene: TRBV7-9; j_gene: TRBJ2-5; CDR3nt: TGTGCCAGCAGCCCACACAACTTACAAGAGACCCAGTACTTC; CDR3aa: CASSPHNLQETQYF
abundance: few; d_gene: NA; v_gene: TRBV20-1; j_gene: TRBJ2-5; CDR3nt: TGCAGTGCTGCCCCCCCGGGACCCGGAACGGAGACCCAGTACTTC; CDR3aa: CSAAPPGPGTETQYF
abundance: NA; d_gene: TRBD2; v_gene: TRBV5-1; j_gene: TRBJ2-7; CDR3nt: TGCGCCAGCAGCTTTAGACTAGCGGAGACCTACGAGCAGTACTTC; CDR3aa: CASSFRLAETYEQYF
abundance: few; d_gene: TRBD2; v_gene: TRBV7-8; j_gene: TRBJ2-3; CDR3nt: TGTGCCAGCAGCTCAGCTCCCAGGGACGGGGCGGGAGTCACAGATACGCAGTATTTT; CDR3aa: CASSSAPRDGAGVTDTQYF
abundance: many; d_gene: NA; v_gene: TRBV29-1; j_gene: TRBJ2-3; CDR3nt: TGCAGCGTCATAAACGTGGGCAGCCCCACAGATACGCAGTATTTT; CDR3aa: CSVINVGSPTDTQYF
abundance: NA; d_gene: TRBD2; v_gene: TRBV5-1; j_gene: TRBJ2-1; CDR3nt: TGCGCCAGCAGCTTGGTAGGGCTAGCGGGGGCTGAGCAGTTCTTC; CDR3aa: CASSLVGLAGAEQFF
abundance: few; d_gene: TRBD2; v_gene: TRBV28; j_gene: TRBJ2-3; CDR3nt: TGTGCCAGCAGTTTTAGCGGGAGTAGCCCAGATACGCAGTATTTT; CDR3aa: CASSFSGSSPDTQYF
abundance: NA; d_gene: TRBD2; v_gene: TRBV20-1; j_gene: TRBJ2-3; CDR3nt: TGCAGTGCTAGAGATGAAAAGCGGGAGCACGATACGCAGTATTTT; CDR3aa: CSARDEKREHDTQYF
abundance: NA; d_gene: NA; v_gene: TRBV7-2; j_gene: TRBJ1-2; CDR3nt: TGTGCCAGCAGCACTCGAGTGATAAGGAACTATGGCTACACCTTC; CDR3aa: CASSTRVIRNYGYTF
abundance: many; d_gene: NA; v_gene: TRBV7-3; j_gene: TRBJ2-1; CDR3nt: TGTGCCAGCAGCTTAACGGGTACGATGCGGTACAATGAGCAGTTCTTC; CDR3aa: CASSLTGTMRYNEQFF
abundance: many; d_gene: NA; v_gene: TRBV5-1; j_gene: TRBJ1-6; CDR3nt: TGCGCCAGCAGCTTGGAACCCGAACGCACCTATAATTCACCCCTCCACTTT; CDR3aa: CASSLEPERTYNSPLHF
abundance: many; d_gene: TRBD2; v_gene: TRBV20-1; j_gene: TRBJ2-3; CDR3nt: TGCAGTGTATTAGCGGGAGGGAGCACAGATACGCAGTATTTT; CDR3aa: CSVLAGGSTDTQYF
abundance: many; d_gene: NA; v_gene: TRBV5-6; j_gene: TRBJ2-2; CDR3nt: TGTGCCAGCAGGGGGCTAGATGGCACCGGGGAGCTGTTTTTT; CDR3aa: CASRGLDGTGELFF
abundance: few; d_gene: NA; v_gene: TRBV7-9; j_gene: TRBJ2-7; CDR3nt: TGTGCCAGCAGCTTAGCGGCGCTTTCATCCGAGCAGTACTTC; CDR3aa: CASSLAALSSEQYF
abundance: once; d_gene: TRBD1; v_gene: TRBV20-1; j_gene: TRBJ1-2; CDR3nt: TGCAGTGCTAGTTCAGACAGGGAGCCCTCTTGGTATGGCTACACCTTC; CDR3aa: CSASSDREPSWYGYTF
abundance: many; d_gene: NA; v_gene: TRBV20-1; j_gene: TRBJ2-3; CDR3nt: TGCAGTGCCGTGGAGACGGTTATCACAGATACGCAGTATTTT; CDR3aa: CSAVETVITDTQYF
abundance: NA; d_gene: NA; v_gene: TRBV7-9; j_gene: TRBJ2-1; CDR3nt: TGTGCCAGCAGCCGAGGGCAGGCCGGAACCGACAATGAGCAGTTCTTC; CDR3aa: CASSRGQAGTDNEQFF
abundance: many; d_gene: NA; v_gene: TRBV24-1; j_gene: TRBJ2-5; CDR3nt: TGTGCCACCAGTGATACCTCCTTCGGGGAGACCCAGTACTTC; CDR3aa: CATSDTSFGETQYF